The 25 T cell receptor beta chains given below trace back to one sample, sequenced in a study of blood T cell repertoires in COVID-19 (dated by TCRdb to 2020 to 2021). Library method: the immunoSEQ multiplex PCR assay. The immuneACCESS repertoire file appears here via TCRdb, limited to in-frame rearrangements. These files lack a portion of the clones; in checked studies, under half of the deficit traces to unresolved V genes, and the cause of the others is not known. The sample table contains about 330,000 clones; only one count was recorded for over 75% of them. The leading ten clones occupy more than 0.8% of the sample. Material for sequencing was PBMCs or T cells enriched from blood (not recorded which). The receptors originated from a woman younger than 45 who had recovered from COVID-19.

CDR3 amino acids: CASSTTGGNEQYF. The CDR3 nucleotides read TGTGCCAGCAGCACCACAGGGGGGAACGAGCAGTACTTC. This sequence joins TRBV11-2 and TRBJ2-7, with TRBD1 identical over 8 bases. Unmatched junction bases numbered 5, after V lost 5 bases and J lost 5 bases. The CDR3 is 13 residues long. The V gene's germline CDR1 is SGHAT and CDR2 FQNNGV.

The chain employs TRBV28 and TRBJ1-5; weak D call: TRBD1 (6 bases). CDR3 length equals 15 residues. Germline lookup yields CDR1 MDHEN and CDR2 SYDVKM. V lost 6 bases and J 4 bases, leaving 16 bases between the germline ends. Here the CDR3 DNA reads TGTGCCAGCAGGATGGGGGGGGCGGATAATCAGCCCCAGCATTTT. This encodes CASRMGGADNQPQHF.

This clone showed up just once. CDR3: CASSPGTGGFGELFF. As DNA, the CDR3 is TGTGCCAGCAGCCCCGGGACAGGGGGTTTCGGGGAGCTGTTTTTT. V gene TRBV2 combines with J gene TRBJ2-2; 11 positions agree with TRBD1. The germline V gene has CDR1 SNHLY and CDR2 FYNNEI. J gave up 7 bases and V 6 bases, and 7 bases lay outside the gene matches. This CDR3 has 15 amino acids.

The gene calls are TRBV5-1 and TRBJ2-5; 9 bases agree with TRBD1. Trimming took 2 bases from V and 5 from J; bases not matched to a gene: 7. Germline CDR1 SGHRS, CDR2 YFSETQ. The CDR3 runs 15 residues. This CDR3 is CASSFTQGAAETQYF. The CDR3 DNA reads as TGCGCCAGCAGCTTTACACAGGGGGCGGCGGAGACCCAGTACTTC. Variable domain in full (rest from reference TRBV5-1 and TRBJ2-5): KAGVTQTPRYLIKTRGQQVTLSCSPISGHRSVSWYQQTPGQGLQFLFEYFSETQRNKGNFPGRFSGRQFSNSRSEMNVSTLELGDSALYLCASSFTQGAAETQYFGPGTRLLVL.

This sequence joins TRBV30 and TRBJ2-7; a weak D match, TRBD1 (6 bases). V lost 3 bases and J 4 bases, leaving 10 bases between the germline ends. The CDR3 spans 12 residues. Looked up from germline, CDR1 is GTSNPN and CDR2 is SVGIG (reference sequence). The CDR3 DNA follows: TGTGCCTGGAGAGGGGGTCCGTACGAGCAGTACTTC. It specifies CAWRGGPYEQYF. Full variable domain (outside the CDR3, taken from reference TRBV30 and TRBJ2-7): SQTIHQWPATLVQPVGSPLSLECTVEGTSNPNLYWYRQAAGRGLQLLFYSVGIGQISSEVPQNLSASRPQDRQFILSSKKLLLSDSGFYLCAWRGGPYEQYFGPGTRLTVT.

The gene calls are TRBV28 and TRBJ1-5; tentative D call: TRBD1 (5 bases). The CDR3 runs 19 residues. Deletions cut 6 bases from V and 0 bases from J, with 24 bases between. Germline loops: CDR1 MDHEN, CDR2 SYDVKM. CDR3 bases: TGTGCCAGCAGCAACGCGCGGGGAGGGACTACTCATAGCAATCAGCCCCAGCATTTT. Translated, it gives CASSNARGGTTHSNQPQHF.

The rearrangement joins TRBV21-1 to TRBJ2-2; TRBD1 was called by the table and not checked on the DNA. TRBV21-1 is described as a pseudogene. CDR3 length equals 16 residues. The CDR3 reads CASSARDSANTGELFF. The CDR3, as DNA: TGTGCCAGCAGCGCCCGGGACAGCGCGAACACCGGGGAGCTGTTTTTT.

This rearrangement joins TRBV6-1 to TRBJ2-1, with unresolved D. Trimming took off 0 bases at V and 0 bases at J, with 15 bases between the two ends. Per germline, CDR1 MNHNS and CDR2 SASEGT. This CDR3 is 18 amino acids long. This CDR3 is CASSEAWSGSTSYNEQFF. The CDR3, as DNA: TGTGCCAGCAGTGAAGCATGGTCAGGCTCTACCTCCTACAATGAGCAGTTCTTC.

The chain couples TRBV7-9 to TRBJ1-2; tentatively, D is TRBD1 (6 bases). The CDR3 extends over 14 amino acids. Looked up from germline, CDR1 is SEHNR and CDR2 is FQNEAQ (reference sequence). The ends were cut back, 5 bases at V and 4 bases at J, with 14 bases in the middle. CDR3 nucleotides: TGTGCCAGCAGCCCATTCAGGGGACCCTATGGCTACACCTTC. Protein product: CASSPFRGPYGYTF.

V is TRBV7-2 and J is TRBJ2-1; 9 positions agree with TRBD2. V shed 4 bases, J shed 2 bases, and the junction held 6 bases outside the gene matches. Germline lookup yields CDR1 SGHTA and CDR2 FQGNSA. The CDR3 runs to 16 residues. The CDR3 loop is CASSWRRGGTYNEQFF. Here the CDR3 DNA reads TGTGCCAGCAGCTGGCGGCGGGGGGGAACCTACAATGAGCAGTTCTTC.

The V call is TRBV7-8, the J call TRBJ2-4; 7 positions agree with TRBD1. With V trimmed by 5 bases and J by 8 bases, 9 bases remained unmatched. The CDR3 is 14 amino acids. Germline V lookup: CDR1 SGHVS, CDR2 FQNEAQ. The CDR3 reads CASSPQNRGDIQYF. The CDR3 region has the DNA TGTGCCAGCAGCCCCCAAAACAGGGGAGACATTCAGTACTTC. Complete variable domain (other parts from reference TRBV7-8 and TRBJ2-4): GAGVSQSPRYKVAKRGQDVALRCDPISGHVSLFWYQQALGQGPEFLTYFQNEAQLDKSGLPSDRFFAERPEGSVSTLKIQRTQQEDSAVYLCASSPQNRGDIQYFGAGTRLSVL.

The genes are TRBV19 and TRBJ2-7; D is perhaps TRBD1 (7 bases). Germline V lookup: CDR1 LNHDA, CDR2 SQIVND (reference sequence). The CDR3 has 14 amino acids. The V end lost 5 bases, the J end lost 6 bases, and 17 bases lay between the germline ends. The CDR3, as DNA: TGTGCCAGTAGTCCCGGAGGGGACAGACTCGAGCAGTACTTC. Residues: CASSPGGDRLEQYF.

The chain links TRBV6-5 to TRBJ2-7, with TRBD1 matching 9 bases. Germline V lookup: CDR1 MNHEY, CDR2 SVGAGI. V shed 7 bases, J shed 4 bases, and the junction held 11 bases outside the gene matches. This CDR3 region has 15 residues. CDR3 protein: CASKFRGTGPYEQYF. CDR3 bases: TGTGCCAGCAAATTCCGGGGGACAGGGCCTTACGAGCAGTACTTC.

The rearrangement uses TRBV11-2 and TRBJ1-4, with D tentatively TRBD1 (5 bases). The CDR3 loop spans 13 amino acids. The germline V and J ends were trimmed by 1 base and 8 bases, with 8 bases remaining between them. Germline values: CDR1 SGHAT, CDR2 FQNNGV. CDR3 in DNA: TGTGCCAGCAGCTTAGCAGGGATGGAAAAACTGTTTTTT. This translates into CASSLAGMEKLFF. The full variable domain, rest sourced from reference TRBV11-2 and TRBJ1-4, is EAGVAQSPRYKIIEKRQSVAFWCNPISGHATLYWYQQILGQGPKLLIQFQNNGVVDDSQLPKDRFSAERLKGVDSTLKIQPAKLEDSAVYLCASSLAGMEKLFFGSGTQLSVL.

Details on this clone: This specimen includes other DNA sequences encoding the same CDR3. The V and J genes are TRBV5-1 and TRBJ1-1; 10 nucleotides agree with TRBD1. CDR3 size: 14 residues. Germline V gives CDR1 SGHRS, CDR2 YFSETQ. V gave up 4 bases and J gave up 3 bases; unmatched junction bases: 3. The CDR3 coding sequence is TGCGCCAGCAGCAGACAGGGGGCGGACACTGAAGCTTTCTTT. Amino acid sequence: CASSRQGADTEAFF.

The CDR3 DNA follows: TGTGCCAGCAGTGAATACCTAGCCCAAGAGACCCAGTACTTC. Translation gives CASSEYLAQETQYF. V is TRBV2 and J is TRBJ2-5, with a tentative D call TRBD2 (5 bases). Germline CDR1 and CDR2: SNHLY and FYNNEI. CDR3 size: 14 residues. V was pared by 2 bases and J by 1 base, with 8 bases between.

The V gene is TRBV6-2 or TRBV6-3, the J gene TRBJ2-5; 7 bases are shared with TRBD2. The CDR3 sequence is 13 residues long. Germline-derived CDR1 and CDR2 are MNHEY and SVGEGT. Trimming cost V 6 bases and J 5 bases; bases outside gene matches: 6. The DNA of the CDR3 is TGTGCCAGCAGCCCTTCCGGGGGGGAGACCCAGTACTTC. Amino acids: CASSPSGGETQYF.

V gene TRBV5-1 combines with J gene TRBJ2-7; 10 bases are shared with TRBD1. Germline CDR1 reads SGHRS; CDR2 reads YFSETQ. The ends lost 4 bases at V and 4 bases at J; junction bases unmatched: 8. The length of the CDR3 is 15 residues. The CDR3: CASSAAPGQGYEQYF. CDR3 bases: TGCGCCAGCAGCGCGGCCCCGGGACAGGGGTACGAGCAGTACTTC.

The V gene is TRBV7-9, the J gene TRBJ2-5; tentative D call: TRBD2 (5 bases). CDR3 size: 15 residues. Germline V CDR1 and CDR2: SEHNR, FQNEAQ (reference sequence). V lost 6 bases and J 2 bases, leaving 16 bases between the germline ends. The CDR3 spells CASSPKTKLQETQYF. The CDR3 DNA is TGTGCCAGCAGTCCCAAGACTAAGCTTCAAGAGACCCAGTACTTC.

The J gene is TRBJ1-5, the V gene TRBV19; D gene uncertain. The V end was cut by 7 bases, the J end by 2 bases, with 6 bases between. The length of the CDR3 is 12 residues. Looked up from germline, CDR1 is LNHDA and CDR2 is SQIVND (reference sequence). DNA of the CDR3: TGTGCCAGTAACGGGGGCAATCAGCCCCAGCATTTT. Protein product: CASNGGNQPQHF.

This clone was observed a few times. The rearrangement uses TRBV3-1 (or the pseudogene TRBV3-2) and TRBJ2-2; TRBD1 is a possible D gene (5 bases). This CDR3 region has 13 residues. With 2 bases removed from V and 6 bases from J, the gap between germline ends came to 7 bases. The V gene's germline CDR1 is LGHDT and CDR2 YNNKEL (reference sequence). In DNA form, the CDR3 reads TGTGCCAGCAGCCAACAGGGATCCGGGGAGCTGTTTTTT. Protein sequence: CASSQQGSGELFF.

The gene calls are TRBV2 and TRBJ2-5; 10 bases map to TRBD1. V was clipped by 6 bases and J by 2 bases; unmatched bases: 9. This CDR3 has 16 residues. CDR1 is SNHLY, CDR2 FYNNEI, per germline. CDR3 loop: CASSLRDRGYQETQYF. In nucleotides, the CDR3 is TGTGCCAGCAGCCTCCGGGACAGGGGCTATCAAGAGACCCAGTACTTC.

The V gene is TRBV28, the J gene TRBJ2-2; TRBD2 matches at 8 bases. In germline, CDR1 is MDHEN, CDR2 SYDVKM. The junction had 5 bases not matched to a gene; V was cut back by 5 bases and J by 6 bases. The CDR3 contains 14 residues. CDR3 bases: TGTGCCAGCAGTGGGACTAGTCGTCCCGGGGAGCTGTTTTTT. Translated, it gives CASSGTSRPGELFF. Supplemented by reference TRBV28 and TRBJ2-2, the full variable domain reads DVKVTQSSRYLVKRTGEKVFLECVQDMDHENMFWYRQDPGLGLRLIYFSYDVKMKEKGDIPEGYSVSREKKERFSLILESASTNQTSMYLCASSGTSRPGELFFGEGSRLTVL.

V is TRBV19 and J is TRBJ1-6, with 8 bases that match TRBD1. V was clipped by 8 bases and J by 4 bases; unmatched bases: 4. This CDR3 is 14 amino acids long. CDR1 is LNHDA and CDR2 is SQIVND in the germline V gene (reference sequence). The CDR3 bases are TGTGCCAGTCAGGACAGGGTGTATAATTCACCCCTCCACTTT. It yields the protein CASQDRVYNSPLHF.

The CDR3 sequence is CASSSPWGLSNSPLHF. For the CDR3, the DNA is TGTGCCAGCAGTTCCCCTTGGGGACTCTCGAATTCACCCCTCCACTTT. This rearrangement joins TRBV28 to TRBJ1-6, with D perhaps TRBD1 (5 bases). V was cut by 4 bases and J by 7 bases, with 17 bases left in between. The length of the CDR3 is 16 residues. Germline V CDR1 and CDR2: MDHEN, SYDVKM.